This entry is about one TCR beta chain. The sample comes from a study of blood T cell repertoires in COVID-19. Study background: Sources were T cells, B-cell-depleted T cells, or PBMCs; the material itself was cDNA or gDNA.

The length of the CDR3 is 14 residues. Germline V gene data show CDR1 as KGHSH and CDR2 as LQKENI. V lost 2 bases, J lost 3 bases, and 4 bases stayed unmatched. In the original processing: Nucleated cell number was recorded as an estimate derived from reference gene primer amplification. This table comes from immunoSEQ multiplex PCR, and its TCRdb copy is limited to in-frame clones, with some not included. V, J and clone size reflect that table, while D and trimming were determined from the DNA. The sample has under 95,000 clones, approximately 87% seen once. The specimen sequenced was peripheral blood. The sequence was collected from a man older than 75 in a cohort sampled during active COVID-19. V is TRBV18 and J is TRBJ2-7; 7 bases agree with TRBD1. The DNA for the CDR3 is TGTGCCAGCTCACCAGGGGGACAGAGCTACGAGCAGTACGTC. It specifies CASSPGGQSYEQYV.